The 20 T cell receptor beta chains below come from one sample, sequenced in a study of T-cell reconstitution after alpha-beta-depleted transplantation in children. It was with unique molecular identifiers that the TCRbeta library was prepared. TCRdb reanalysed the PCR reads using MiXCR and keeps one entry per CDR3 protein. The sample includes about 110,000 distinct CDR3 sequences, approximately 10% of them seen just once. The sample here was PBMCs from the stem cell graft donor, taken from the stem cell graft. The receptors shown here come from a human donor who donated a stem cell graft to a child with acute lymphoblastic leukemia.

This clonotype was seen many times. The CDR3 region has the DNA TGTGCCAGCAGTTTATCTGGTCAGTCCCGCGAGCAGTACTTC. Its protein product is CASSLSGQSREQYF. The genes are TRBV12-3 or TRBV12-4 and TRBJ2-7; the D is unclear. Trimming took 2 bases from V and 6 from J, leaving 14 bases between them. The CDR3 length is 14 residues.

This clonotype was seen many times. V gene TRBV11-2 combines with J gene TRBJ2-7; no clear D. The length of the CDR3 is 14 residues. Trimming shortened V by 2 bases and J by 0 bases, and 8 bases separated the two germline ends. Looked up from germline, CDR1 is SGHAT and CDR2 is FQNNGV. CDR3 residues: CASSLSRSSYEQYF. The CDR3 nucleotides are TGTGCCAGCAGCTTAAGCAGGAGCTCCTACGAGCAGTACTTC.

This clonotype showed up many times. The chain uses TRBV4-3 and TRBJ1-1; D not certain. Trimming stripped 1 base from V and 4 bases from J, with 7 bases between. The CDR3 sequence is 13 residues long. CDR1 and CDR2 (germline): LGHNA, YSLEER. The DNA for the CDR3 is TGCGCCAGCAGCCAAGTCAGAGCCACTGAAGCTTTCTTT. Translation gives CASSQVRATEAFF.

This clonotype occurred many times. The chain uses TRBV7-9 and TRBJ1-1; tentatively, D is TRBD1 (5 bases). The CDR3 totals 12 residues. From germline, CDR1 is SEHNR and CDR2 FQNEAQ (reference sequence). V dropped 6 bases and J dropped 7 bases, with 12 bases sitting between them. The CDR3 here is CASRHDSYEAFF. The CDR3 region has the DNA TGTGCCAGCAGGCACGACAGCTATGAAGCTTTCTTT.

At least ten counts were recorded for this clonotype. V and J are TRBV19 and TRBJ2-7, with 10 bases that match TRBD2. The CDR3 consists of 13 residues. V trimming: 9 bases; J trimming: 0 bases; junction bases outside the gene matches: 2. The germline V gene encodes CDR1 LNHDA and CDR2 SQIVND (reference sequence). The CDR3 sequence is CASGLAASYEQYF. In DNA, the CDR3 is TGTGCCAGCGGACTAGCGGCCTCCTACGAGCAGTACTTC.

This clonotype came up many times. The chain recombines TRBV28 with TRBJ2-2; D is perhaps TRBD2 (6 bases). V dropped 5 bases and J dropped 6 bases, with 16 bases sitting between them. The germline V gene encodes CDR1 MDHEN and CDR2 SYDVKM. The CDR3 is made up of 15 amino acids. In DNA, the CDR3 is TGTGCCAGCAGTGCCCCCGGGAGAATTGCCGGGGAGCTGTTTTTT. It translates to CASSAPGRIAGELFF.

This clonotype was counted ten times or more. The V and J genes are TRBV20-1 and TRBJ2-1; D is perhaps TRBD1 (6 bases). The CDR3 length is 15 residues. The V end lost 3 bases, the J end lost 5 bases, and 17 bases lay between the germline ends. Germline lookup yields CDR1 DFQATT and CDR2 SNEGSKA (reference sequence). The CDR3: CSASFPRDTDNEQFF. CDR3 DNA: TGCAGTGCTAGCTTCCCCCGGGACACTGACAATGAGCAGTTCTTC.

This clonotype was seen at least ten times. The rearrangement uses TRBV27 and TRBJ1-5; D is possibly TRBD1 (5 bases). The CDR3 length is 15 residues. Looked up from germline, CDR1 is MNHEY and CDR2 is SMNVEV (reference sequence). Between the trimmed V and J ends, which lost 2 bases and 7 bases, there was a span of 15 bases. Here the CDR3 DNA reads TGTGCCAGCAGTTTAAATGTAGGGAGGGGCCAGCCCCAGCATTTT. This gives the protein CASSLNVGRGQPQHF.

This clonotype was seen repeatedly, ten times or more. The CDR3 DNA reads as TGTGCCAGCAGTTACCCAGGAAACACTGAAGCTTTCTTT. Its translation: CASSYPGNTEAFF. V is TRBV6-2 or TRBV6-3 and J is TRBJ1-1, with no clear D. The V gene lost 2 bases and the J gene lost 2 bases, with 6 bases spanning the gap. Germline V gene lookup returns CDR1 MNHEY and CDR2 SVGEGT. CDR3 size: 13 residues.

This clonotype was picked up many times. This chain uses TRBV27 with TRBJ2-7; TRBD1 matches 7 bases. This CDR3 spans 16 amino acids. In germline, CDR1 is MNHEY, CDR2 SMNVEV (reference sequence). The V segment lost 4 bases and the J segment 4 bases; nucleotides outside the gene matches: 13. DNA of the CDR3: TGTGCCAGCAGTTCCCTCCAGGGACAGAGGGTTTACGAGCAGTACTTC. Residues: CASSSLQGQRVYEQYF.

This clonotype was seen ten or more times. This chain connects TRBV12-3 or TRBV12-4 to TRBJ1-2, with D unresolved. The CDR3 sequence is 15 residues long. Trimming pared 6 bases from V and 0 bases from J, leaving 14 bases between. Here the CDR3 DNA reads TGTGCCAGCAGCCCCCGACCGAATACTAACTATGGCTACACCTTC. Its translation: CASSPRPNTNYGYTF.

This clonotype was detected ten times or more. The DNA for the CDR3 is TGTGCCAGCAGTACCACAGGGAGGGGCGAGCAGTACTTC. The encoded protein is CASSTTGRGEQYF. This sequence joins TRBV12-3 or TRBV12-4 and TRBJ2-7, with D possibly being TRBD2 (7 bases). The CDR3 loop spans 13 amino acids. Trimming took 5 bases from V and 6 from J, leaving 14 bases between them.

This clonotype was recorded at least ten times. The chain carries TRBV5-4 and TRBJ2-7; D could derive from TRBD1 or TRBD2 (5 bases each). This CDR3 contains 15 residues. Trimming stripped 4 bases from V and 3 bases from J, with 17 bases between. From germline, CDR1 is SGHNT and CDR2 YYREEE (reference sequence). CDR3 DNA: TGTGCCAGCAGCGGCCTGGCAGGGAGAGGCTACGAGCAGTACTTC. This sequence encodes CASSGLAGRGYEQYF.

This clonotype was seen many times. This chain links TRBV12-3 or TRBV12-4 with TRBJ2-7; D tentatively fits TRBD1 or TRBD2 (6 bases each). V was shortened by 1 base and J by 5 bases, with 18 bases between the two germline ends. The length of the CDR3 is 16 residues. CDR3: CASSLDGGHPLHEQYF. The CDR3 nucleotides are TGTGCCAGCAGTTTAGACGGGGGCCATCCTCTCCACGAGCAGTACTTC.

This clonotype was recorded at least ten times. The chain combines TRBV4-3 with TRBJ1-5, with a tentative D call TRBD1 (5 bases). CDR1 and CDR2 (germline): LGHNA, YSLEER. V lost 0 bases, J lost 0 bases, and 9 bases lay in between. CDR3 length: 16 amino acids. The chain's CDR3 is CASSQELGDSNQPQHF. In nucleotides, the CDR3 is TGCGCCAGCAGCCAAGAGCTGGGGGATAGCAATCAGCCCCAGCATTTT.

This clonotype was observed at least ten times. This chain connects TRBV5-5 to TRBJ2-1; TRBD1 matches 9 bases. The CDR3 spans 15 residues. V lost 4 bases, J lost 7 bases, and 9 bases stayed unmatched. Germline-derived CDR1 and CDR2 are SGHKS and YYEKEE (reference sequence). CDR3 sequence reads: CASSIHRGLWNEQFF. CDR3 bases: TGTGCCAGCAGCATACACAGGGGGCTATGGAATGAGCAGTTCTTC.

This rearrangement joins TRBV7-2 to TRBJ2-7; TRBD2 matches at 11 bases. Germline assignment: CDR1 SGHTA and CDR2 FQGNSA. With V trimmed by 3 bases and J by 2 bases, 9 bases remained unmatched. CDR3 length: 17 residues. The CDR3 region is CASSFAGTSGSAYEQYF. The CDR3 region has the DNA TGTGCCAGCAGCTTCGCCGGGACTAGCGGTTCTGCCTACGAGCAGTACTTC.

This rearrangement joins TRBV20-1 to TRBJ1-2; D gene ambiguous. The CDR3 consists of 12 residues. Per the germline V gene, CDR1 is DFQATT and CDR2 is SNEGSKA (reference sequence). The V end lost 2 bases, the J end lost 6 bases, and 10 bases lay between the germline ends. This CDR3 is CSARLVTHGYTF. The CDR3 DNA reads as TGCAGTGCTAGATTGGTCACCCATGGCTACACCTTC.

This clonotype appeared many times. This chain uses TRBV2 with TRBJ1-5; D unresolved. The CDR3 has 15 residues. The V end lost 6 bases, the J end lost 0 bases, and 12 bases lay between the germline ends. Germline lookup yields CDR1 SNHLY and CDR2 FYNNEI. This chain's CDR3 is CASSREQYSNQPQHF. The CDR3 nucleotides are TGTGCCAGCAGCCGAGAACAGTATAGCAATCAGCCCCAGCATTTT.

The sample holds many counts of this clonotype. DNA of the CDR3: TGTGCCAGCAGCTTGGACTACCCGTCGTTCTACGAGCAGTACTTC. Encoded protein: CASSLDYPSFYEQYF. V gene TRBV5-5 combines with J gene TRBJ2-7; no definite D call. CDR3 length: 15 residues. Germline V gene data show CDR1 as SGHKS and CDR2 as YYEKEE (reference sequence). Trimming pared 0 bases from V and 3 bases from J, leaving 13 bases between. The variable domain in full, completed from reference TRBV5-5 and TRBJ2-7, reads DAGVTQSPTHLIKTRGQQVTLRCSPISGHKSVSWYQQVLGQGPQFIFQYYEKEERGRGNFPDRFSARQFPNYSSELNVNALLLGDSALYLCASSLDYPSFYEQYFGPGTRLTVT.